The clone carrying this T cell receptor beta chain was recorded once. This entry is derived from a study of blood T cell repertoires in COVID-19. The CDR3 is 15 residues long. Assay: immunoSEQ multiplex PCR; the TCRdb copy retains only in-frame clones and omits some. The sample has 200,000 to 250,000 clones, about 82% seen once. V gene TRBV21-1 combines with J gene TRBJ1-5. TRBV21-1 is listed as a pseudogene. Sample: PBMCs or T cells enriched from blood (not recorded which). The TCR was taken from a woman between 45 and 65 years old with acute COVID-19. The CDR3 DNA is TGTGCCAGCAGCAACGGGGGGGCGGGGGATCAGCCCCAGCATTTT. Its translation: CASSNGGAGDQPQHF.